Here is one TCR beta chain with its context. This clonotype occurred a few times. No cognate antigen has been identified for it. No base quality values were provided; no much bigger clone lies one nucleotide off. This sample stems from a study of blood T cells in healthy people across ages (dated by TCRdb to the mid-2010s). About the study as a whole: In model experiments, template switching captured about one uniquely barcoded TCR beta cDNA molecule for every two T cells. Two additional independent replicas of 1 million unique cDNA reads from the same blood draw were analyzed for two donors (one aged 18 to 30 and one aged 80 or older). Four age groups were formed from the donors: young (average about 17 years), middle-aged (approximately 39), aged (under 70) and long-lived (less than 85). Using deep sequencing normalized with unique cDNA molecular identifiers, the study measured how TCR beta repertoire diversity changes with age.

Overall study outcomes, separate from this receptor: Estimates of total diversity based on one million sequenced T cells were considered lower bounds and underestimates. Observed TCR beta diversity per million T cells fell roughly linearly with age, and a significant reduction was already apparent by age roughly 40. There was a strong correlation between observed TCR beta diversity and the percentage of naive T cells measured by flow cytometry. Conclusive comparison of naive and antigen-experienced compartments was prevented by the profiling of bulk unsorted PBMCs. Compared with the aged group, more naive CD4+ T cells, fewer expanded clones and increased TCR diversity were shown by the long-lived group, suggesting age selection. The CMV infection status of donors was not known, potentially confounding age-related changes in expanded clonotypes.

Libraries were built with 5' RACE. Sequencing was performed on an Illumina HiSeq 2500. The second PCR ran for about 7 to 11 cycles and used a J-beta primer mix along with a sample-barcoded 5' primer. Each TCR beta cDNA molecule received a unique molecular identifier from a template-switch 5' adaptor carrying 12 random nucleotides. Each sample yielded at least 2.5 million CDR3-containing paired-end reads. First-strand cDNA synthesis was performed from all RNA using the Mint cDNA synthesis kit, with priming by a TRBC-specific oligonucleotide. Following uracil-DNA glycosylase treatment, all cDNA underwent a first 18-cycle PCR with the universal primers M1SS and BC2_uni_R. Concerning the study's data processing: For normalization, 1 million high-quality reads were randomly selected from each sample, with every read carrying a distinct molecular identifier. Instead of being binned into consensus sequences, reads that shared molecular identifiers were thrown out. MiTCR, run with a Q25 quality threshold and the strictest error-elimination algorithm, handled CDR3 identification, clonotype clustering and error correction. A nonparametric unseen species model with Euler transformation was used to estimate a lower bound on total TCR beta diversity. The public reads were reprocessed in TCRdb via fastp at Q25 and MiXCR, keeping in-frame beta chains. Each record represents a unique CDR3 protein, reported with the most common genes and DNA among its rows. The V and J calls and clone size come from TCRdb's table, not from the authors' own analysis. This sample has about 800,000 distinct CDR3 sequences in its table, and 20% to 25% of those were observed once. Under 4.5% of the sample is held by the ten biggest clonotypes.

Donors were 40 or so systemically healthy Caucasian individuals from Russia aged roughly 6 to 95 years. Around 10 milliliters of peripheral blood were collected from each donor into EDTA-treated Vacutainer tubes. Ficoll-Paque density-gradient centrifugation was used to isolate PBMCs, with at least 7 million per sample. Trizol reagent was used to extract total RNA from PBMCs, with at least 6 micrograms per sample. The percentages of naive CD45RAhigh/CD27high T cells were determined by flow cytometry on a PBMC aliquot from every donor. Germline trimming amounts to 5 bases on V and 1 base on J, with 10 as the count of junction bases outside the gene matches. From the cysteine through the phenylalanine, the CDR3 covers 16 amino acids. Only the CDR3 portion is preserved as DNA: 48 bases, with reading frame beginning at the first base. These data were also filed under a second study, of T cells of mothers and their children. As the second study states: Nine systemically healthy Caucasian individuals served as donors, namely three mothers together with their six children. cDNA synthesis used all of the extracted RNA, with around 1.4 ug of RNA in each 15 ul reaction. In the second PCR, the M1S primer introduced both the sample barcodes and 2-4 random nucleotides. Each mother yielded over 8.5 million TCR beta CDR3 reads and each child 2.5 million to 3 million reads. Thymic selection shapes the output of TCR recombination in a similar way in related and unrelated pairs, and inherited differences have a minor effect. Normalized repertoire overlap in related mother-child pairs was always slightly higher than in unrelated mother-child pairs, but the difference was never significant. No persistent microchimeric T cell clones were detected, at a sensitivity of about 100 clones per million clonotypes. Deep NGS was used in the study to compare the TCR beta repertoires of mothers and children and to look for features that separate related mother-child pairs from unrelated individuals. The mean age was about 37 +/- 4 years for the mothers and 11 +/- 4 years for the children. Libraries were sequenced on Illumina HiSeq 2000 with 100+100 nt paired-end reads after adapter ligation with NEBNext reagents. To prevent cross-contamination, the mother and child libraries were prepared one month apart and sequenced in separate runs. Each donor had between roughly 450,000 and 2,300,000 distinct TCR beta clonotypes identified. Naive TCR beta clonotypes were estimated from low-frequency clonotypes matched to each donor's FACS-determined naive share, without sorting.

Material for sequencing was blood. The sequence was collected from a boy aged 5-17 years in good health. The chain is made from TRBV12-3 or TRBV12-4 and TRBJ1-2, and TRBD1 matches 7 of the central bases. The CDR3 protein is CASSPGTQGGNYGYTF. DNA sequence: TGTGCCAGCAGTCCCGGGACGCAGGGGGGTAACTATGGCTACACCTTC.